This is a list of T cell receptor beta chains from one sample in a study of T cell responses to AZD1222 COVID-19 vaccine. Method: immunoSEQ multiplex PCR; TCRdb's copy keeps in-frame clones and lacks some. The repertoire holds about 110,000 clones, with around 90% as singletons. The material sequenced was peripheral blood, taken on day 0 of AZD1222 vaccination. Receptors originate from an adult in good health. The CDR3 runs from the conserved cysteine through the conserved F or W. Fields, in order: V gene, D gene, J gene, clone size, CDR3 DNA, CDR3 protein. D genes are given only for firm matches. Clone size is stated in some rows and not others, as once, few, many or a class when expanded.

v_call: TRBV11-3
d_call: TRBD1
j_call: TRBJ2-1
clone_size: .
cdr3_nt: TGTGCCAGCAGCCCTGGACAGGGGGCCTACAATGAGCAGTTCTTC
cdr3_aa: CASSPGQGAYNEQFF

v_call: TRBV18
d_call: TRBD2
j_call: TRBJ2-5
clone_size: .
cdr3_nt: TGTGCCAGCTCACCAAGGACTAGTCCGGAGACCCAGTACTTC
cdr3_aa: CASSPRTSPETQYF

v_call: TRBV3-1/TRBV3-2
d_call: TRBD2
j_call: TRBJ2-1
clone_size: .
cdr3_nt: TGTGCCAGCAGCCCCCTAGGGGCGGGGGGGCTAGGTGAGCAGTTCTTC
cdr3_aa: CASSPLGAGGLGEQFF

v_call: TRBV9
d_call: TRBD2
j_call: TRBJ2-3
clone_size: .
cdr3_nt: TGTGCCAGCAGCGCCTCCCTTGGGGGGGGTTTTCCCCCAACCCTTAGCACAGATACGCAGTATTTT
cdr3_aa: CASSASLGGGFPPTLSTDTQYF

v_call: TRBV5-1
d_call: .
j_call: TRBJ1-6
clone_size: few
cdr3_nt: TGCGCCAGCAGCGAAGGCTCCCCGGGAAATTCACCCCTCCACTTT
cdr3_aa: CASSEGSPGNSPLHF

v_call: TRBV6-5
d_call: .
j_call: TRBJ2-1
clone_size: once
cdr3_nt: TGTGCCAGCAGTTACTCGCTGGCCAGGCCCAATGAGCAGTTCTTC
cdr3_aa: CASSYSLARPNEQFF

v_call: TRBV30
d_call: TRBD1
j_call: TRBJ1-2
clone_size: .
cdr3_nt: TGTGCCTGGAGGACGACAGGGGGGACCTATGGCTACACCTTC
cdr3_aa: CAWRTTGGTYGYTF

v_call: TRBV7-2
d_call: TRBD1
j_call: TRBJ1-1
clone_size: .
cdr3_nt: TGTGCCAGCAGCTTAAACAGGGGCGGGACTGAAGCTTTCTTT
cdr3_aa: CASSLNRGGTEAFF

v_call: TRBV18
d_call: TRBD1
j_call: TRBJ2-6
clone_size: .
cdr3_nt: TGTGCCAGCTCACCGAGGGGACAGGGGGCTGCTGGGGCCAACGTCCTGACTTTC
cdr3_aa: CASSPRGQGAAGANVLTF

v_call: TRBV20-1
d_call: .
j_call: TRBJ1-2
clone_size: .
cdr3_nt: TGCAGTGGTAGTTTGTCAGGCTACACCTTC
cdr3_aa: CSGSLSGYTF

v_call: TRBV5-4
d_call: TRBD1
j_call: TRBJ2-7
clone_size: .
cdr3_nt: TGTGCCAGCAGCTTGGCAGGGGGCGACTACGAGCAGTACTTC
cdr3_aa: CASSLAGGDYEQYF

v_call: TRBV29-1
d_call: TRBD1
j_call: TRBJ2-5
clone_size: .
cdr3_nt: TGCAGCGTTCCGAGACAGGGACAAGAGACCCAGTACTTC
cdr3_aa: CSVPRQGQETQYF

v_call: TRBV5-1
d_call: TRBD1
j_call: TRBJ2-1
clone_size: .
cdr3_nt: TGCGCCAGCAGCTTGGCCCCAGGGGGCGGCTACAATGAGCAGTTCTTC
cdr3_aa: CASSLAPGGGYNEQFF

v_call: TRBV2
d_call: .
j_call: TRBJ1-4
clone_size: .
cdr3_nt: TGTGCCAGCAGCACAGGGTCAACAACTAATGAAAAACTGTTTTTT
cdr3_aa: CASSTGSTTNEKLFF

v_call: TRBV7-9
d_call: .
j_call: TRBJ2-5
clone_size: .
cdr3_nt: TGTGCCAGCAGGCCAGGGGTCTTACAAAGTATGGAGACCCAGTACTTC
cdr3_aa: CASRPGVLQSMETQYF

v_call: TRBV7-3
d_call: .
j_call: TRBJ1-1
clone_size: .
cdr3_nt: TGTGCCAGCAGCCCCGACTTAACAACGAACACTGAAGCTTTCTTT
cdr3_aa: CASSPDLTTNTEAFF

v_call: TRBV27
d_call: TRBD1
j_call: TRBJ1-2
clone_size: .
cdr3_nt: TGTGCCAGCAGAGACGGACAGGGTGTCTATGGCTACACCTTC
cdr3_aa: CASRDGQGVYGYTF